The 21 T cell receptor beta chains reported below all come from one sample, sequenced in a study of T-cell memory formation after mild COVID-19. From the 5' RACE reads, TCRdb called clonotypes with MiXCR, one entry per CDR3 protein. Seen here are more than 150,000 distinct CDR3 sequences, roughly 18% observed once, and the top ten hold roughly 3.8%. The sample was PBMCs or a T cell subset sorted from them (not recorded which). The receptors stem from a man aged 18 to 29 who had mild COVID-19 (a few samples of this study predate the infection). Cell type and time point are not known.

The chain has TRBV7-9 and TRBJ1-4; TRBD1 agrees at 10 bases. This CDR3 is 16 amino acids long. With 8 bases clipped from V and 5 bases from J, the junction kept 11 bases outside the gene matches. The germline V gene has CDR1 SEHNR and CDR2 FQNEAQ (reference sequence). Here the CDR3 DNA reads TGTGCCAGCCCTGGACCGGGGACAGGGGCGAATGAAAAACTGTTTTTT. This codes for CASPGPGTGANEKLFF.

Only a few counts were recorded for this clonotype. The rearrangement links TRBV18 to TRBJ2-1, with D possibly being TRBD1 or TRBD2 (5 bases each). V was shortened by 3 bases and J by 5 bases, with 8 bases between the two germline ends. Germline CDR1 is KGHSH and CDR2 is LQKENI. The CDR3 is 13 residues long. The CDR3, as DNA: TGTGCCAGCTCACCCGGGACCGACAATGAGCAGTTCTTC. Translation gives CASSPGTDNEQFF.

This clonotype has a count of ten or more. CDR3 bases: TGTGCCAGCAGCGGGACTAGCGGAGAGACCCAGTACTTC. Translating it yields CASSGTSGETQYF. The rearrangement uses TRBV2 and TRBJ2-5; 11 bases match TRBD2. Germline V gene data show CDR1 as SNHLY and CDR2 as FYNNEI. V gave up 6 bases and J gave up 4 bases; unmatched junction bases: 1. This CDR3 comprises 13 residues.

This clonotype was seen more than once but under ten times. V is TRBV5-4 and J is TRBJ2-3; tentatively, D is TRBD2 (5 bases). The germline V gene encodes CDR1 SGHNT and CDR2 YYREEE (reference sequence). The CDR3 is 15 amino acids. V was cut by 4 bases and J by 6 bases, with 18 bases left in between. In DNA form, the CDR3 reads TGTGCCAGCAGCCCGTCCGGACTGGGCGGGGATACGCAGTATTTT. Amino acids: CASSPSGLGGDTQYF.

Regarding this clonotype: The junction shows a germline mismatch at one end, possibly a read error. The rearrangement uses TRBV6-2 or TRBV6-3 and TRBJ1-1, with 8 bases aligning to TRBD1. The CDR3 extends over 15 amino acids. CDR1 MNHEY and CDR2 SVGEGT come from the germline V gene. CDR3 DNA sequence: TGTGCCAGCAGTGGACAGGGCCGGGGGAACGCTGAAGCTTTCTTT. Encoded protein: CASSGQGRGNAEAFF.

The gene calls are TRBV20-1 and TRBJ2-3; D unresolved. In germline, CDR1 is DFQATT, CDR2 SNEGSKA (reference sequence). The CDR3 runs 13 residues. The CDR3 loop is CTLLHESTDTQYF. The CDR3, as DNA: TGCACCCTCCTCCACGAGAGCACAGATACGCAGTATTTT.

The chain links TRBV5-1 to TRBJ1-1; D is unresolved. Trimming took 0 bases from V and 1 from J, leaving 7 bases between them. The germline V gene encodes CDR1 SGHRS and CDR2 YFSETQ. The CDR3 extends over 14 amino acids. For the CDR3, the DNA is TGCGCCAGCAGCTTGGATCCGTCGAACACTGAAGCTTTCTTT. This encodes CASSLDPSNTEAFF.

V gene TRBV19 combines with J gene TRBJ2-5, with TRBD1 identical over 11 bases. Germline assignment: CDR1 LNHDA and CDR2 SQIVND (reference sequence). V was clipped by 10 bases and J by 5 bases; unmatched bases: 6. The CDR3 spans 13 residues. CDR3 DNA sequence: TGTGCCACTACGGGACAGGGGGGGGAGACCCAGTACTTC. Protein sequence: CATTGQGGETQYF.

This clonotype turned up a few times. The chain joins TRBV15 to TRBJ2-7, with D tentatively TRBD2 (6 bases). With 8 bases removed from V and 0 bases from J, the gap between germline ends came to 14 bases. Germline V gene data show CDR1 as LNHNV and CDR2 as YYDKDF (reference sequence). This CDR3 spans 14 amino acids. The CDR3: CATVSSGPSYEQYV. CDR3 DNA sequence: TGTGCCACCGTCAGTAGCGGTCCCTCCTACGAGCAGTACGTC.

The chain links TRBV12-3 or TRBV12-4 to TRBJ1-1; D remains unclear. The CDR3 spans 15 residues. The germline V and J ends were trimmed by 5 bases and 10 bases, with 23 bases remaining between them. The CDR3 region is CASSRAPIQDSGAFF. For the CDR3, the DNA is TGTGCCAGCAGTCGCGCACCGATCCAGGATTCCGGAGCTTTCTTT.

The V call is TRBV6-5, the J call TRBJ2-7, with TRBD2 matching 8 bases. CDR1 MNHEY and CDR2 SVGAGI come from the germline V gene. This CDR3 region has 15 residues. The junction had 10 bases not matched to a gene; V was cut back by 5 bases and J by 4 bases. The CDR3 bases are TGTGCCAGCAGTACAACTTCGGGAGGGGCTTACGAGCAGTACTTC. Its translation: CASSTTSGGAYEQYF.

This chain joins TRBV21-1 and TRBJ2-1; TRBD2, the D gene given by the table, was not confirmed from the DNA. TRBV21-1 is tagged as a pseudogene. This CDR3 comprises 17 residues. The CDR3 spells CASSKKGEGFSYNEQFF. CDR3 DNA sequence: TGTGCCAGCAGCAAAAAAGGGGAGGGGTTTTCCTACAATGAGCAGTTCTTC.

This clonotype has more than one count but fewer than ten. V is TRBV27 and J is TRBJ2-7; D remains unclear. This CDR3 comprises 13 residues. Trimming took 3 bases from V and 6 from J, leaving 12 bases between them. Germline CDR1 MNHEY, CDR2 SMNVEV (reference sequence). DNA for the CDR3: TGTGCCAGCAGTTTCCTGGTGAGAGCCGAGCAGTACGTC. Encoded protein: CASSFLVRAEQYV.

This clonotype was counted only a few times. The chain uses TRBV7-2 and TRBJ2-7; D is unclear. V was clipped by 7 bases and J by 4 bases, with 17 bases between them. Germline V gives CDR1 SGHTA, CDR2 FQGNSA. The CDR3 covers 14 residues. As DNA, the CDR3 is TGTGCCAGCACGTCGGGTATCGTTCCGTACGAGCAGTACTTC. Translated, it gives CASTSGIVPYEQYF.

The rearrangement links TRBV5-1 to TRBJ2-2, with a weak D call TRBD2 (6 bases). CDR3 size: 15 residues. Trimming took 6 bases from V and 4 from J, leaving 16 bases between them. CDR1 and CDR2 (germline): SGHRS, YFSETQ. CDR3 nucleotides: TGCGCCAGCATTCAGGGAGGCCGGGGCACCGGGGAGCTGTTTTTT. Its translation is CASIQGGRGTGELFF.

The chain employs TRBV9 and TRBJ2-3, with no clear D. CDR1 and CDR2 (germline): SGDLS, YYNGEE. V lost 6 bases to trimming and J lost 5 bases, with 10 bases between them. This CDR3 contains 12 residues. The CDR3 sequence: CASTKLVDTQYF. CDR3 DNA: TGTGCCAGCACTAAGCTAGTAGATACGCAGTATTTT.

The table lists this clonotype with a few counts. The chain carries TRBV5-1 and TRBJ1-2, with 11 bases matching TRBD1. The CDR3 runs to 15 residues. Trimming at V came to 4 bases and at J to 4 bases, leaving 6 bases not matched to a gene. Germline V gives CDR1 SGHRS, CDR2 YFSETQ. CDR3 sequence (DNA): TGCGCCAGCAGCCCGTGGACAGGGGGCGGCTATGGCTACACCTTC. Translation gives CASSPWTGGGYGYTF.

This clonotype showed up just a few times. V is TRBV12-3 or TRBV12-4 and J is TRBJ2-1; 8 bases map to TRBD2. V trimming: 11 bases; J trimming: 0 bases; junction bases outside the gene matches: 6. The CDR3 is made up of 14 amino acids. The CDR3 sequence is CAVSGVHSYNEQFF. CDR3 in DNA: TGTGCCGTTAGCGGGGTTCACTCCTACAATGAGCAGTTCTTC.

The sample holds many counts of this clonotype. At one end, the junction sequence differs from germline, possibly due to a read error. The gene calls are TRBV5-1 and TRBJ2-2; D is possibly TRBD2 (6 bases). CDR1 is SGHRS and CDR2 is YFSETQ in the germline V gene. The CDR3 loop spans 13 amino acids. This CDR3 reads CASSLGGTGELFF. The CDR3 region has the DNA TGTGCCAGCAGCTTGGGGGGCACCGGGGAGCTGTTTTTT.

The chain's CDR3 is CAWSRGGESGYTF. Written as DNA, the CDR3 is TGTGCCTGGAGTAGAGGGGGGGAGAGTGGCTACACCTTC. The rearrangement joins TRBV30 to TRBJ1-2, with D tentatively TRBD1 (6 bases). Germline CDR1 is GTSNPN and CDR2 is SVGIG (reference sequence). The V gene lost 2 bases and the J gene lost 7 bases, with 14 bases spanning the gap. The CDR3 sequence is 13 residues long.

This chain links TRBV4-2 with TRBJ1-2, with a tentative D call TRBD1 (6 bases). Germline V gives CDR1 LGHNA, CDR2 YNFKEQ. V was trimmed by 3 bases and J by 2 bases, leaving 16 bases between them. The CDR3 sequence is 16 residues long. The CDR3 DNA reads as TGTGCCAGCAGCCACGACCCGACAGGTGGGAACTATGGCTACACCTTC. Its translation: CASSHDPTGGNYGYTF.